The 29 T cell receptor beta chains given below trace back to one sample, sequenced in a study of control samples from healthy donors and cancer patients. The table came from immunoSEQ multiplex PCR; TCRdb's copy has only in-frame clones and leaves some out. Here the sample spans fewer than 70,000 clones, roughly 94% being singletons. Specimen: blood. The receptor set was obtained from a man aged 25-40 years in good health.

The chain couples TRBV9 to TRBJ1-1; TRBD1 matches 10 bases. CDR1 is SGDLS and CDR2 is YYNGEE in the germline V gene. The CDR3 extends over 15 amino acids. Losses at the gene ends were 4 bases for V and 4 bases for J; bases not matched to a gene: 7. This CDR3 reads CASSLPGQGITEAFF. The CDR3 DNA is TGTGCCAGCAGCTTACCGGGACAGGGGATCACTGAAGCTTTCTTT.

The genes are TRBV24-1 and TRBJ2-2, with D unclear. From germline, CDR1 is KGHDR and CDR2 SFDVKD. This CDR3 comprises 15 residues. V was pared by 3 bases and J by 5 bases, with 12 bases between. The CDR3 here is CATSDGARITGELFF. For the CDR3, the DNA is TGTGCCACCAGTGATGGAGCCAGGATAACCGGGGAGCTGTTTTTT.

This chain uses TRBV4-3 with TRBJ1-4; 9 bases agree with TRBD1. Germline loops: CDR1 LGHNA, CDR2 YSLEER. V lost 3 bases to trimming and J lost 6 bases; unmatched junction nucleotides: 5. The CDR3 loop spans 15 amino acids. The CDR3 DNA follows: TGCGCCAGCAGCCAGCCTACAGGGGGCTATGAAAAACTGTTTTTT. Translated: CASSQPTGGYEKLFF.

This chain uses TRBV4-3 with TRBJ1-2; 8 nucleotides line up with TRBD1. The germline CDR1 and CDR2 sequences are LGHNA and YSLEER. CDR3 length: 20 residues. The ends lost 0 bases at V and 0 bases at J; junction bases unmatched: 15. The CDR3 is CASSQEARAGTGSANYGYTF. The DNA for the CDR3 is TGCGCCAGCAGCCAAGAAGCCCGAGCGGGGACAGGCTCAGCTAACTATGGCTACACCTTC.

The chain has TRBV19 and TRBJ2-3; tentatively, D is TRBD1 (6 bases). The V end was cut by 8 bases, the J end by 9 bases, with 18 bases between. The CDR3 sequence is 13 residues long. Germline V lookup: CDR1 LNHDA, CDR2 SQIVND (reference sequence). The CDR3 sequence: CASSPGHRVTQYF. As DNA, the CDR3 is TGTGCCAGTTCGCCGGGACACCGTGTCACGCAGTATTTT.

V is TRBV7-9 and J is TRBJ2-4; 9 bases match TRBD1. The germline CDR1 and CDR2 sequences are SEHNR and FQNEAQ (reference sequence). The CDR3 runs 18 residues. Unmatched junction bases numbered 8, after V lost 1 base and J lost 1 base. The CDR3 region is CASSLGTGAVLAKNIQYF. CDR3 nucleotide sequence: TGTGCCAGCAGCTTAGGGACAGGGGCCGTCTTGGCCAAAAACATTCAGTACTTC.

The chain links TRBV27 to TRBJ1-1; TRBD1 matches 7 bases. Germline-derived CDR1 and CDR2 are MNHEY and SMNVEV (reference sequence). J was trimmed by 1 base and V by 6 bases; bases with no gene match: 14. CDR3 size: 17 residues. This CDR3 reads CASRRTGTARGNTEAFF. In DNA, the CDR3 is TGTGCCAGCAGGCGAACCGGGACAGCTCGTGGGAACACTGAAGCTTTCTTT.

The chain joins TRBV6-2 or TRBV6-3 to TRBJ2-7; no clear D gene. Trimming pared 2 bases from V and 2 bases from J, leaving 16 bases between. The CDR3 is made up of 16 amino acids. Germline-derived CDR1 and CDR2 are MNHEY and SVGEGT. CDR3 nucleotides: TGTGCCAGCAGTTACCGATCTTCGACGATACCCTACGAGCAGTACTTC. Translating gives CASSYRSSTIPYEQYF.

The chain recombines TRBV18 with TRBJ2-7; 8 nucleotides agree with TRBD2. Germline-derived CDR1 and CDR2 are KGHSH and LQKENI. The CDR3 sequence is 13 residues long. J was trimmed by 5 bases and V by 3 bases; bases with no gene match: 3. CDR3 DNA sequence: TGTGCCAGCTCACCCCAGCGGGGGAACGAGCAGTACTTC. It yields the protein CASSPQRGNEQYF.

The chain carries TRBV5-1 and TRBJ2-7, with D unclear. The CDR3 is 13 residues long. The V end lost 4 bases, the J end lost 4 bases, and 12 bases lay between the germline ends. From germline, CDR1 is SGHRS and CDR2 YFSETQ. In DNA form, the CDR3 reads TGCGCCAGCAGCCAGGATGACTGGTACGAGCAGTACTTC. Encoded protein: CASSQDDWYEQYF.

The genes are TRBV18 and TRBJ2-3; 8 bases line up with TRBD1. The CDR3 contains 15 residues. Looked up from germline, CDR1 is KGHSH and CDR2 is LQKENI. V was clipped by 6 bases and J by 3 bases; unmatched bases: 8. CDR3 DNA sequence: TGTGCCAGCTCCCCCGGGGACAGGACAACAGATACGCAGTATTTT. It encodes CASSPGDRTTDTQYF.

The rearrangement links TRBV30 to TRBJ1-3; D not certain. Trimming took off 2 bases at V and 0 bases at J, with 5 bases between the two ends. CDR1 is GTSNPN and CDR2 is SVGIG in the germline V gene (reference sequence). The CDR3 covers 13 residues. CDR3 sequence: CAWSLTSGNTIYF. DNA for the CDR3: TGTGCCTGGAGTTTGACCTCTGGAAACACCATATATTTT.

This clone has only one observation. In DNA form, the CDR3 reads TGTGCCACCAGCCCCGGGACAGGGGCTGGTGAAAAACTGTTTTTT. Protein: CATSPGTGAGEKLFF. The chain recombines TRBV24-1 with TRBJ1-4, with 10 bases that match TRBD1. Germline V gene data show CDR1 as KGHDR and CDR2 as SFDVKD. Germline trimming cut 7 bases from V and 7 bases from J; bases unmatched to any gene: 8. CDR3 length: 15 residues.

The chain uses TRBV11-1 and TRBJ2-7; the D gene is possibly TRBD2 (6 bases). The CDR3 spans 14 residues. Germline values: CDR1 SGHAT, CDR2 FQDESV (reference sequence). V was pared by 1 base and J by 6 bases, with 13 bases between. The CDR3 spells CASSLGRDDREQYF. In DNA, the CDR3 is TGTGCCAGCAGCTTAGGGAGGGACGACCGCGAGCAGTACTTC.

The CDR3 protein is CASSGQGFSNQPQHF. The CDR3 region has the DNA TGTGCCAGCAGTGGACAGGGTTTTAGCAATCAGCCCCAGCATTTT. This chain uses TRBV2 with TRBJ1-5, with TRBD1 identical over 7 bases. The CDR3 length is 15 residues. The J segment lost 0 bases and the V segment lost 4 bases, leaving 3 bases of the junction unmatched. Germline V gives CDR1 SNHLY, CDR2 FYNNEI. Full variable domain (rest looked up from reference TRBV2 and TRBJ1-5): EPEVTQTPSHQVTQMGQEVILRCVPISNHLYFYWYRQILGQKVEFLVSFYNNEISEKSEIFDDQFSVERPDGSNFTLKIRSTKLEDSAMYFCASSGQGFSNQPQHFGDGTRLSIL.

This chain joins TRBV6-2 or TRBV6-3 and TRBJ2-4; 9 bases match TRBD1. Looked up from germline, CDR1 is MNHEY and CDR2 is SVGEGT. Trimming removed 6 bases from V and 12 bases from J; junction bases left unmatched: 15. The CDR3 has 15 residues. This chain's CDR3 is CASSPERTGDVSQYF. The DNA for the CDR3 is TGTGCCAGCAGCCCAGAACGGACAGGGGATGTATCTCAGTACTTC.

This sequence joins TRBV29-1 and TRBJ2-7; weak D call: TRBD1 (5 bases). The CDR3 totals 14 residues. CDR1 and CDR2 (germline): SQVTM, ANQGSEA. Trimming took 4 bases from V and 2 from J, leaving 15 bases between them. The DNA of the CDR3 is TGCAGCGTTGTCCCCCAGGACAAAACCTACGAGCAGTACTTC. Encoded protein: CSVVPQDKTYEQYF.

The rearrangement links TRBV5-1 to TRBJ1-2, with 9 bases identical to TRBD1. Germline values: CDR1 SGHRS, CDR2 YFSETQ. V lost 2 bases and J lost 8; bases outside the gene matches: 10. CDR3 size: 15 residues. This CDR3 reads CASSLNSGTGSGYTF. The CDR3, as DNA: TGCGCCAGCAGCTTAAATTCCGGGACAGGGAGCGGCTACACCTTC.

The V and J genes are TRBV3-1 (or the pseudogene TRBV3-2) and TRBJ2-7; D ambiguous. This CDR3 is 11 amino acids long. Germline assignment: CDR1 LGHDT and CDR2 YNNKEL (reference sequence). V was cut by 3 bases and J by 4 bases, with 4 bases left in between. CDR3: CASSHAYEQYF. In nucleotides, the CDR3 is TGTGCCAGCAGCCATGCATACGAGCAGTACTTC.

The chain has TRBV19 and TRBJ2-1; tentatively, D is TRBD1 (5 bases). The CDR3 runs to 15 residues. With 3 bases removed from V and 0 bases from J, the gap between germline ends came to 9 bases. Germline-derived CDR1 and CDR2 are LNHDA and SQIVND (reference sequence). The CDR3 loop is CASSMADNSYNEQFF. CDR3 DNA: TGTGCCAGTAGTATGGCGGACAACTCCTACAATGAGCAGTTCTTC.

The chain carries TRBV18 and TRBJ1-1, with D possibly matching TRBD1 (5 bases). The CDR3 is 13 residues long. The germline gives CDR1 KGHSH, CDR2 LQKENI. V was cut by 4 bases and J by 4 bases, with 10 bases left in between. The CDR3 coding sequence is TGTGCCAGCTCACGAACAGGCGTCACTGAAGCTTTCTTT. Amino acid sequence: CASSRTGVTEAFF.

The chain joins TRBV3-1 (or the pseudogene TRBV3-2) to TRBJ2-4, with 15 bases identical to TRBD2. CDR1 is LGHDT and CDR2 is YNNKEL in the germline V gene (reference sequence). The CDR3 spans 20 residues. With 1 base clipped from V and 2 bases from J, the junction kept 9 bases outside the gene matches. This chain's CDR3 is CASSQGAGLAGGPTKNIQYF. For the CDR3, the DNA is TGTGCCAGCAGCCAAGGCGCAGGACTAGCGGGAGGGCCGACCAAAAACATTCAGTACTTC.

The CDR3, as DNA: TGTGCCAGCAGTTCCCCACCGTGGGGAAACACCATATATTTT. As protein: CASSSPPWGNTIYF. The chain carries TRBV28 and TRBJ1-3; D gene unclear. CDR3 size: 14 residues. V shed 4 bases and J shed 4 bases, with 11 bases lying between them. Looked up from germline, CDR1 is MDHEN and CDR2 is SYDVKM.

The V call is TRBV7-2, the J call TRBJ2-7; 10 nucleotides align to TRBD1. The germline V gene has CDR1 SGHTA and CDR2 FQGNSA. The CDR3 sequence is 13 residues long. V was clipped by 7 bases and J by 3 bases; unmatched bases: 3. The CDR3 DNA is TGTGCCAGCACCAGGGACAGGGGCTACGAGCAGTACTTC. Residues: CASTRDRGYEQYF.

The chain combines TRBV5-6 with TRBJ2-7; D call uncertain. Trimming took off 4 bases at V and 3 bases at J, with 5 bases between the two ends. CDR1 is SGHDT and CDR2 is YYEEEE in the germline V gene. The CDR3 is 11 amino acids. This CDR3 reads CASSLDYEQYF. DNA for the CDR3: TGTGCCAGCAGCCTCGACTACGAGCAGTACTTC.

The rearrangement uses TRBV7-2 and TRBJ2-1; D is possibly TRBD2 (6 bases). The CDR3 totals 14 residues. V was trimmed by 7 bases and J by 0 bases, leaving 10 bases between them. CDR1 SGHTA and CDR2 FQGNSA come from the germline V gene. The CDR3 protein is CASTGTSSYNEQFF. The CDR3 region has the DNA TGTGCCAGCACCGGGACTTCCTCCTACAATGAGCAGTTCTTC. Together with reference TRBV7-2 and TRBJ2-1, the CDR3 gives the full variable domain: GAGVSQSPSNKVTEKGKDVELRCDPISGHTALYWYRQSLGQGLEFLIYFQGNSAPDKSGLPSDRFSAERTGGSVSTLTIQRTQQEDSAVYLCASTGTSSYNEQFFGPGTRLTVL.

The chain uses TRBV5-1 and TRBJ1-2, with 7 bases identical to TRBD1. The trim removed 4 bases at V and 6 bases at J, leaving 6 bases unmatched. The germline V gene encodes CDR1 SGHRS and CDR2 YFSETQ. This CDR3 spans 13 amino acids. CDR3 sequence: CASSLGQFNGYTF. CDR3 bases: TGCGCCAGCAGCCTGGGACAGTTTAATGGCTACACCTTC.

This clone came up a few times. The V gene is TRBV9, the J gene TRBJ2-5; weak D call: TRBD1 (6 bases). The CDR3 spans 14 residues. V was trimmed by 0 bases and J by 5 bases, leaving 11 bases between them. The germline V gene encodes CDR1 SGDLS and CDR2 YYNGEE. The CDR3 sequence: CASSVANREETQYF. In DNA form, the CDR3 reads TGTGCCAGCAGCGTAGCTAACAGGGAGGAGACCCAGTACTTC.

The V call is TRBV5-4, the J call TRBJ2-1, with 9 bases matching TRBD1. The CDR3 extends over 16 amino acids. V was clipped by 4 bases and J by 7 bases; unmatched bases: 12. The germline gives CDR1 SGHNT, CDR2 YYREEE (reference sequence). The CDR3 region is CASSRTGQGFINEQFF. For the CDR3, the DNA is TGTGCCAGCAGCCGGACGGGACAGGGTTTTATTAATGAGCAGTTCTTC.